The present TCR beta chain was sequenced within a study of control samples from healthy donors and cancer patients. Germline trimming cut 4 bases from V and 6 bases from J; bases unmatched to any gene: 8. The germline V gene has CDR1 LNHDA and CDR2 SQIVND (reference sequence). The CDR3 consists of 14 residues. Data came from immunoSEQ multiplex PCR; TCRdb stores just in-frame clones and leaves some out. Of 70,000 to 80,000 clones in the sample, around four fifths were seen once. The sequencing sample was made of blood. The rearrangement joins TRBV19 to TRBJ1-1; 7 bases align to TRBD1. This TCR derives from a man between 45 and 60 years old in good health. The CDR3 reads CASSNRQGSAEAFF. The CDR3 nucleotides read TGTGCCAGTAGTAATAGACAGGGAAGCGCTGAAGCTTTCTTT.